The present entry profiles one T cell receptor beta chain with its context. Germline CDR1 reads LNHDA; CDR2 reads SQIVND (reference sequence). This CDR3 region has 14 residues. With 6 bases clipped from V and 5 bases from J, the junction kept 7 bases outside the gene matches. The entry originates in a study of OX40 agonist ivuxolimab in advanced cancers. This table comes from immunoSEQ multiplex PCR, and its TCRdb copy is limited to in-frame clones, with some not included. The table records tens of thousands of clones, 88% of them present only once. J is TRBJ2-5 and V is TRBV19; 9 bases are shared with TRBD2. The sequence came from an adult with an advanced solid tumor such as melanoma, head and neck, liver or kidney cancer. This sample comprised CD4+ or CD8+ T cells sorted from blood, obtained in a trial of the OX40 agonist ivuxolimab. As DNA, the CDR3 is TGTGCCAGTAGGTCGACTAGCGGAACGGAGACCCAGTACTTC. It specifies CASRSTSGTETQYF. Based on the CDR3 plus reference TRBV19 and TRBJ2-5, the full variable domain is DGGITQSPKYLFRKEGQNVTLSCEQNLNHDAMYWYRQDPGQGLRLIYYSQIVNDFQKGDIAEGYSVSREKKESFPLTVTSAQKNPTAFYLCASRSTSGTETQYFGPGTRLLVL.